The 9 T cell receptor beta chains in this list originate from one sample, sequenced in a study of cytomegalovirus exposure and HLA in healthy donors (dated by TCRdb to the late 2010s). The library relied on the immunoSEQ multiplex PCR assay. TCRdb's version of the immuneACCESS table is confined to in-frame rearrangements and falls short of the full clone set. An unresolved V gene accounts for under half of the shortfall where checked; the remainder is of unknown origin. Across this sample there are some 170,000 clones, with around nine tenths seen only once. The ten largest clonotypes hold less than 3.5% of the sample. The sequencing sample was made of PBMCs. Receptors originate from a young man in good health and CMV-seropositive.

Written as DNA, the CDR3 is TGTGCCAGCAGAGGACAGAGACAAGAGACCCAGTACTTC. Translating it yields CASRGQRQETQYF. This sequence joins TRBV5-4 and TRBJ2-5, with D perhaps TRBD1 (6 bases). V lost 5 bases and J 2 bases, leaving 10 bases between the germline ends. The CDR3 is 13 amino acids. CDR1 and CDR2 (germline): SGHNT, YYREEE (reference sequence). Full variable domain (remainder filled in from reference TRBV5-4 and TRBJ2-5): ETGVTQSPTHLIKTRGQQVTLRCSSQSGHNTVSWYQQALGQGPQFIFQYYREEENGRGNFPPRFSGLQFPNYSSELNVNALELDDSALYLCASRGQRQETQYFGPGTRLLVL.

The chain employs TRBV4-2 and TRBJ1-5; D ambiguous. With 4 bases removed from V and 2 bases from J, the gap between germline ends came to 12 bases. The CDR3 totals 15 residues. The V gene's germline CDR1 is LGHNA and CDR2 YNFKEQ. Written as DNA, the CDR3 is TGTGCCAGCAGCCCTAACCCCGAGGGCAATCAGCCCCAGCATTTT. Translated, it gives CASSPNPEGNQPQHF.

This chain links TRBV19 with TRBJ2-2, with a tentative D call TRBD1 (5 bases). CDR1 LNHDA and CDR2 SQIVND come from the germline V gene (reference sequence). Trimming removed 6 bases at V and 7 bases at J, with 12 bases between. This CDR3 is built from 13 residues. CDR3 nucleotide sequence: TGTGCCAGTAGGCCTGACAGCTACGGGGAGCTGTTTTTT. Translation: CASRPDSYGELFF.

The gene calls are TRBV30 and TRBJ2-6, with unresolved D. V was shortened by 4 bases and J by 4 bases, with 8 bases between the two germline ends. Germline lookup yields CDR1 GTSNPN and CDR2 SVGIG (reference sequence). The CDR3 is made up of 13 amino acids. Here the CDR3 DNA reads TGTGCCTGGAAACCCGAGGGGGCCAACGTCCTGACTTTC. It encodes CAWKPEGANVLTF.

This chain joins TRBV5-1 and TRBJ2-5, with D perhaps matching TRBD1 (6 bases). The CDR3 runs 14 residues. Trimming took 4 bases from V and 4 from J, leaving 14 bases between them. Per germline, CDR1 SGHRS and CDR2 YFSETQ. The CDR3: CASSTTPGAETQYF. The CDR3 DNA sequence: TGCGCCAGCAGCACCACCCCAGGGGCAGAGACCCAGTACTTC. Full variable domain (rest looked up from reference TRBV5-1 and TRBJ2-5): KAGVTQTPRYLIKTRGQQVTLSCSPISGHRSVSWYQQTPGQGLQFLFEYFSETQRNKGNFPGRFSGRQFSNSRSEMNVSTLELGDSALYLCASSTTPGAETQYFGPGTRLLVL.

V and J are TRBV14 and TRBJ1-2; perhaps TRBD1 as D (6 bases). CDR3 length: 14 residues. V lost 3 bases, J lost 8 bases, and 16 bases lay in between. Germline V CDR1 and CDR2: SGHDN, FVKESK. The CDR3 here is CASSQTQGVRGYTF. The CDR3, as DNA: TGTGCCAGCAGCCAGACACAGGGAGTGAGAGGCTACACCTTC.

This chain links TRBV27 with TRBJ1-1; a possible D gene is TRBD1 (6 bases). In germline, CDR1 is MNHEY, CDR2 SMNVEV (reference sequence). This CDR3 has 14 amino acids. The ends were cut back, 2 bases at V and 7 bases at J, with 14 bases in the middle. The CDR3 nucleotides read TGTGCCAGCAGTTTAACAGGGCGAATCAGTGAAGCTTTCTTT. Its translation is CASSLTGRISEAFF.

V is TRBV5-4 and J is TRBJ1-5, with a tentative D call TRBD1 (5 bases). The germline V gene encodes CDR1 SGHNT and CDR2 YYREEE (reference sequence). V was pared by 0 bases and J by 3 bases, with 7 bases between. The CDR3 runs 14 residues. CDR3 amino acids: CASSLGGANQPQHF. Written as DNA, the CDR3 is TGTGCCAGCAGCTTGGGGGGCGCCAATCAGCCCCAGCATTTT.

The chain carries TRBV16 and TRBJ2-3, with D possibly matching TRBD2 (5 bases). V lost 5 bases and J 2 bases, leaving 11 bases between the germline ends. The CDR3 has 14 residues. The germline CDR1 and CDR2 sequences are KGHSY and FQNENV. In DNA form, the CDR3 reads TGTGCCAGCAGCTGGTTAGCGACCACAGATACGCAGTATTTT. Protein sequence: CASSWLATTDTQYF. Variable domain in full (rest from reference TRBV16 and TRBJ2-3): GEEVAQTPKHLVRGEGQKAKLYCAPIKGHSYVFWYQQVLKNEFKFLISFQNENVFDETGMPKERFSAKCLPNSPCSLEIQATKLEDSAVYFCASSWLATTDTQYFGPGTRLTVL.